There are a few counts of the clone carrying this TCR beta chain. This record belongs to a study of T cell responses to AZD1222 COVID-19 vaccine. Trimming took off 0 bases at V and 4 bases at J, with 10 bases between the two ends. This CDR3 region has 14 residues. The germline V gene encodes CDR1 SGDLS and CDR2 YYNGEE. Using immunoSEQ multiplex PCR, the repertoire was profiled, and TCRdb retains in-frame clones only, with some absent. This table holds over 150,000 clones, 88% found once. The clonotype comes from an adult in good health. J is TRBJ1-2 and V is TRBV9; no reliable D call. Sequenced material: peripheral blood, taken on day 0 of AZD1222 vaccination. CDR3 region: CASSVDSTGYGYTF. The CDR3 DNA is TGTGCCAGCAGCGTAGACAGCACTGGCTATGGCTACACCTTC.